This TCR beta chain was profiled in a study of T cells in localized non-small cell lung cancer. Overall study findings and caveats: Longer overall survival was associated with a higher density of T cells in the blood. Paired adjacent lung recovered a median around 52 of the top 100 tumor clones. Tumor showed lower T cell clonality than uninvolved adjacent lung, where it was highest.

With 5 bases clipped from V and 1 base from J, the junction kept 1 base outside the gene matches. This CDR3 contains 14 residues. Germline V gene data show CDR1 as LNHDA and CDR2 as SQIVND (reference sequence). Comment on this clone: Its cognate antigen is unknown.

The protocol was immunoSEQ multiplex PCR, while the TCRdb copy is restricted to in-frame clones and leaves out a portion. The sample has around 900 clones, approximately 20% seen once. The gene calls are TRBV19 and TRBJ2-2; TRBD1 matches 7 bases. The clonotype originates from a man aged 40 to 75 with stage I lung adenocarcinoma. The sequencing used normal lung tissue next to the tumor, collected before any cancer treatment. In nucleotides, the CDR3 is TGTGCCAGTAGTGGGACAGAGAACACCGGGGAGCTGTTTTTT. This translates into CASSGTENTGELFF.